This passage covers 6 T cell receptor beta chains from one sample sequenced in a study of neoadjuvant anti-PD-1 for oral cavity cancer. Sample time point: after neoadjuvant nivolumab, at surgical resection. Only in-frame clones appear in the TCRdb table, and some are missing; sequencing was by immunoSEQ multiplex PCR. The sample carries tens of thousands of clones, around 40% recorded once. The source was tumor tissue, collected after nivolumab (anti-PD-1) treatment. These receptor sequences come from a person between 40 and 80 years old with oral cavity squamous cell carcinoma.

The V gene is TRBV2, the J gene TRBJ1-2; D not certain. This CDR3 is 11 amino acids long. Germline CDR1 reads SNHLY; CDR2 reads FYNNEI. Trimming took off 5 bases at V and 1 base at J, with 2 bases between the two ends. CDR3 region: CASSNNYGYTF. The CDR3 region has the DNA TGTGCCAGCAGTAATAACTATGGCTACACCTTC.

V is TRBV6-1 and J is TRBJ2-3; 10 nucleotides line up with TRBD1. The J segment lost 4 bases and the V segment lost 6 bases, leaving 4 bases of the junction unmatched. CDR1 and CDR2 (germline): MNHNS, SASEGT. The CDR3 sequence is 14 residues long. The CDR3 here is CASRGTGDADTQYF. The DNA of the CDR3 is TGTGCCAGCAGAGGGACAGGGGACGCAGATACGCAGTATTTT.

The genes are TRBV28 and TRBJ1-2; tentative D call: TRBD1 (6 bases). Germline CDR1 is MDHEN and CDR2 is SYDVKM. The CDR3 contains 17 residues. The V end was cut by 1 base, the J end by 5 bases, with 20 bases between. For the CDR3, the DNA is TGTGCCAGCAGTTTATCGGTGGCGACGACAGGATCGTATGGCTACACCTTC. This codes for CASSLSVATTGSYGYTF.

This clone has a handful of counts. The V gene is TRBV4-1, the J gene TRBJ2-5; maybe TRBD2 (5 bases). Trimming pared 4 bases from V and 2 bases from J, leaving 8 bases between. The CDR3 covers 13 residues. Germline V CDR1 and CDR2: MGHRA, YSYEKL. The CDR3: CASSLGIQETQYF. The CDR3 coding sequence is TGCGCCAGCAGCCTCGGGATTCAAGAGACCCAGTACTTC.

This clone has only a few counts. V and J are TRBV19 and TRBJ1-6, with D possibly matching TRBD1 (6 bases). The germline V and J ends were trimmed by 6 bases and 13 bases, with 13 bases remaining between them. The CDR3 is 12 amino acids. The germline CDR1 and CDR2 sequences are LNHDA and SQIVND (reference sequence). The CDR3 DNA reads TGTGCCAGTAGAACTCCCGGGGGCCCCCTCCACTTT. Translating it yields CASRTPGGPLHF.

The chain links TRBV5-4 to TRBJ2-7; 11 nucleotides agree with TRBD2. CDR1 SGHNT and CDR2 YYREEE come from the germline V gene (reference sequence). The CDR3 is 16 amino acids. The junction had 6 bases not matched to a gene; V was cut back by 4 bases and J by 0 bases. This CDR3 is CASSPTSGVASYEQYF. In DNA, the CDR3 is TGTGCCAGCAGCCCGACTAGCGGGGTGGCCTCCTACGAGCAGTACTTC.